These T cell receptor beta chains were read from a single sample in a study of metastatic and nonmetastatic thyroid tumors. TCRdb ran MiXCR on the PCR reads. In the table there are approximately 30,000 clones, about 15% of which are singletons. The sequenced material came from blood. The receptor set was obtained from a female donor with papillary thyroid cancer or a benign thyroid nodule (not recorded which). Some clones in this sample may be carry-over from other donors' samples. Both conserved end residues are part of each CDR3. Fields, in order: clone size, V gene, J gene, D gene, CDR3 DNA, CDR3 protein. D genes are given only for firm matches. Only part of the rows carry a size: once, few, many, or a class if the clone is expanded.

many	TRBV6-2/TRBV6-3	TRBJ1-1	-	TGTGCCAGCAGTTATAGTCCAGCTCTTAGAGCTTTCTTT	CASSYSPALRAFF
-	TRBV10-2	TRBJ2-7	-	TGTGTCAGCAGTCAAAGGATGACGGGAGTTATTAGGTCCTACGAGCAGTACTTC	CVSSQRMTGVIRSYEQYF
many	TRBV6-6	TRBJ2-5	-	TGTGCCAGCAGTTACACGGCAGGGGAAGAGACCCAGTACTTC	CASSYTAGEETQYF
many	TRBV4-1	TRBJ2-3	-	TGCGCCAGCAGCCAAATTATGAGCGGAGGAGAAGATACGCAGTATTTT	CASSQIMSGGEDTQYF
-	TRBV12-3/TRBV12-4	TRBJ2-1	TRBD2	TGTGCCAGCACCCCTAGCGGGCGGTACAATGAGCAGTTCTTC	CASTPSGRYNEQFF
many	TRBV28	TRBJ1-2	-	TGTGCCAGCAGTTCGCAGGCCCTTAACTATGGCTACACCTTC	CASSSQALNYGYTF
-	TRBV6-1	TRBJ2-7	-	TGTGCCAGCAGTGCCCTGAGTGGGGGAACATATGAGCAGTACTTC	CASSALSGGTYEQYF
-	TRBV5-1	TRBJ1-2	TRBD1	TGCGCCAGCAGCTCTAAGACAGGGACGTATGGCTACACCTTC	CASSSKTGTYGYTF
-	TRBV6-5	TRBJ2-7	-	TGTGCCAGCAGTTTGGGAACAGGGACCATCTACGAGCAGTACTTC	CASSLGTGTIYEQYF
few	TRBV28	TRBJ2-1	-	TGTGCCAGCAGTTTCTTGAGCTCCCACAATGAGCAGTTCTTC	CASSFLSSHNEQFF
many	TRBV19	TRBJ1-4	-	TGTGCCAGTAGTCCGCTGACGGTATTTAATGAAAAACTGTTTTTT	CASSPLTVFNEKLFF
-	TRBV11-3	TRBJ2-7	TRBD2	TGTGCCAGCAGCGTTAGCGGGAGAATCCACGAGCAGTACTTC	CASSVSGRIHEQYF
many	TRBV20-1	TRBJ2-3	-	TGCAGTGCAAGTACCCCGGGGTCGGTTAGTGGAGCGCAGTATTTT	CSASTPGSVSGAQYF
-	TRBV6-1	TRBJ2-7	-	TGTTCCAGCAGTGAGGCCGGGGGACACCTCTCCTACGATCAGTACTTC	CSSSEAGGHLSYDQYF
many	TRBV11-1	TRBJ2-2	-	TGTGCCAGCAGCCTAGGGGGGACGGGGCCCACCGGGGAGCTGTTTTTT	CASSLGGTGPTGELFF
-	TRBV4-3	TRBJ2-7	-	TGCGCCAGCAGCCAAGAGCTGGCGGGAAGGGTCTCCTACGAGCAGTACTTC	CASSQELAGRVSYEQYF
many	TRBV9	TRBJ2-1	-	TGTGCCAGCAGCGGAGAACGGTGGGTGCAGTTCTTC	CASSGERWVQFF
many	TRBV6-1	TRBJ2-2	-	TGTGCCAGCAGTGAAGGCTGGGACACCGGGGAGCTGTTTTTT	CASSEGWDTGELFF
many	TRBV5-4	TRBJ2-6	-	TGTGCCAGCAGCTTGGCCGTGTTAAGGGACGGGGCCAACGTCCTGACTTTC	CASSLAVLRDGANVLTF
many	TRBV5-6	TRBJ1-6	-	TGTGCCAGCAGCTTCTCCTATAATTCACCCCTCCACTTT	CASSFSYNSPLHF
many	TRBV7-9	TRBJ1-1	TRBD1	TGTGCCAGCAGCTCAAAGGGGGCGAACACTGAAGCTTTCTTT	CASSSKGANTEAFF
few	TRBV6-2/TRBV6-3	TRBJ1-6	-	TGTGCCAGCAGTTACTCGGGCCGTAATTCACCCCTCCACTTT	CASSYSGRNSPLHF
few	TRBV27	TRBJ2-5	-	TGTGCCAGCAGTTTATGGCCCTTAGGGGATACACAGTACTTC	CASSLWPLGDTQYF
few	TRBV28	TRBJ1-2	TRBD1	TGTGCCAGCAGTCCCTCGCAGGGGGCGGGAGGCTACACCTTC	CASSPSQGAGGYTF
medium-sized	TRBV6-1	TRBJ2-7	-	TGTGCCAGCAGCCCCGACGGCACCTACGAGCAGTACTTC	CASSPDGTYEQYF
many	TRBV6-1	TRBJ2-5	-	TGTGCCAGCAGTGAAGGTCTGACAGCCGATGTTTGGGAGACCCAGTACTTC	CASSEGLTADVWETQYF
many	TRBV20-1	TRBJ2-7	-	TGCAGTGCTAGAGTAGGGACGGCGAGGTCCTACGAGCAGTACTTC	CSARVGTARSYEQYF
many	TRBV6-4	TRBJ2-7	-	TGTGCCAGCAGTGACGTGCCAGAGTCGAAGCAGTACTTC	CASSDVPESKQYF
medium-sized	TRBV19	TRBJ1-6	-	TGTGCCAGTAGTACCGGGACAAGTTCACCCCTCCACTTT	CASSTGTSSPLHF
-	TRBV7-8	TRBJ1-5	-	TGTGCCAGCAGCACCGGGACACCCGTTAGCAATCAGCCCCAGCATTTT	CASSTGTPVSNQPQHF
many	TRBV11-2	TRBJ1-1	-	TGTGCCAGCAGCGCACAGGGTGACACTGAAGCTTTCTTT	CASSAQGDTEAFF
-	TRBV7-9	TRBJ1-1	TRBD1	TGTGCCAGCGACGGACAGGTAATGAACACTGAAGCTTTCTTT	CASDGQVMNTEAFF
many	TRBV3-1	TRBJ1-6	-	TGTGCCAGCAGCCAAAGGGTGACGGGGGGTTCACCCCTCCACTTT	CASSQRVTGGSPLHF
many	TRBV7-2	TRBJ1-2	-	TGTGCCAGCAGCTTAGGGGGAGGCGGCTACACCTTC	CASSLGGGGYTF
-	TRBV20-1	TRBJ2-3	-	TGCAGTGCGCGGATTGCGACCAGCACATATACGCAGTATTTC	CSARIATSTYTQYF
many	TRBV18	TRBJ1-5	-	TGTGCCAGCTCACCCCCCGGACCTTATAATCAGCCCCAGCATTTT	CASSPPGPYNQPQHF
many	TRBV5-1	TRBJ2-5	-	TGCGCCAGCAGCGGGGGGCAGGGTGTCCAAGAGACCCAGTACTTC	CASSGGQGVQETQYF
many	TRBV24-1	TRBJ2-5	-	TGTGCCACCAGCTGGGGGCGGGAGACCCAGTACTTC	CATSWGRETQYF
few	TRBV10-3	TRBJ2-3	-	TGTGCCATCTCTCGACAGACTATCACAGATACGCAGTATTTT	CAISRQTITDTQYF
many	TRBV7-9	TRBJ2-3	-	TGTGCCAGCAGCTTACTCGGGAGCACAGATACGCAGTATTTT	CASSLLGSTDTQYF
many	TRBV29-1	TRBJ2-2	-	TGCAGCGTTAACACAGGGCCCTCGAACACCGGGGAGCTGTTTTTT	CSVNTGPSNTGELFF
many	TRBV5-1	TRBJ2-2	TRBD1	TGCGCCAGCAGACCGACAGGGGCGAACACCGGGGAGCTGTTTTTT	CASRPTGANTGELFF
many	TRBV20-1	TRBJ2-1	-	TGCAGTGCTAGACAGCGGGCAGGATTCAATGAGCAGTTCTTC	CSARQRAGFNEQFF
-	TRBV4-1	TRBJ2-3	-	TGCGCCAGCAGCCCGGTGAGATCCGGCACAGATACGCAGTATTTT	CASSPVRSGTDTQYF
few	TRBV19	TRBJ1-2	-	TGTGCCAGTTCCCGGGGGAGGGATGGCTACACCTTC	CASSRGRDGYTF
few	TRBV19	TRBJ2-3	-	TGTGCCAGTAGTATCGGGCAGGGGTCATATACGCAGTATTTT	CASSIGQGSYTQYF
many	TRBV12-3/TRBV12-4	TRBJ1-2	-	TGTGCCAGCAGTTCTAAGGGATACGGTGGCTACACCTTC	CASSSKGYGGYTF
-	TRBV6-1	TRBJ2-7	-	TGTGCCAGCAGATCCGGGATCTATGCCGGGTACGAGCAGTACTTC	CASRSGIYAGYEQYF
many	TRBV6-2/TRBV6-3	TRBJ1-2	-	TGTGCCAGCAGTTACGAGCAGACATTCTATGGCTACACCTTC	CASSYEQTFYGYTF
many	TRBV7-9	TRBJ2-7	-	TGTGCCAGCAGCCCTCCGCAGGGGAGCTACGAGCAGTACTTC	CASSPPQGSYEQYF